Listed below are T cell receptor beta chains from one sample, sequenced in a study of blood T cell repertoires in COVID-19. Clones were sequenced by immunoSEQ multiplex PCR, and TCRdb holds only the in-frame ones, with some missing. The sample lists some 28,000 clones; 75% to 90% were seen once. The sequenced material came from peripheral blood. All receptors come from a man aged 60 to 75 with acute or convalescent COVID-19. Each CDR3 is given with its conserved first and last residue. The order of the fields is D gene, clone size, V gene, J gene, CDR3 DNA, CDR3 protein. A D gene is named only where the DNA matches it firmly. Size values are once, few and many counts, or a class for expanded clones, and some rows have none.

TRBD1,.,TRBV10-1,TRBJ1-1,TGCGCCAGCAGTGAGTGGACAGGGGGCGAGAAAGCTTTCTTT,CASSEWTGGEKAFF
.,.,TRBV5-4,TRBJ2-3,TGTGCCAGCAGCTTGCAACGGGGGGCCAGCACAGATACGCAGTATTTT,CASSLQRGASTDTQYF
TRBD1,.,TRBV19,TRBJ1-1,TGTGCCAGTAGCCTAGGACAGGGGAACACTGAAGCTTTCTTT,CASSLGQGNTEAFF
.,.,TRBV9,TRBJ1-2,TGTGCCAGCAGCGTAGGGGGAGGGGGAGGCTACACCTTC,CASSVGGGGGYTF
.,.,TRBV12-2,TRBJ1-2,TGTGCAAGTCATACGAACCCTGAACGGGAGGGGGTCTTGGTGTATGGCTACACCTTC,CASHTNPEREGVLVYGYTF
.,.,TRBV7-8,TRBJ1-5,TGTGCCAGCAGCTTACTTTTATCCGGGGTTATCGATCAGCCCCAGCATTTT,CASSLLLSGVIDQPQHF
.,.,TRBV21-1,TRBJ2-7,TGTGCCAGCAGCAAAGGGGGGACTAGCGGTGCCTACGAGCAGTACTTC,CASSKGGTSGAYEQYF
TRBD1,.,TRBV24-1,TRBJ2-7,TGTGCCACCGCTCCCGGAGGACAGGGGGCCTACGAGCAGTACTTC,CATAPGGQGAYEQYF
.,.,TRBV24-1,TRBJ2-3,TGTGCCACCAGTGGCGGGGACCCGACAGATACGCAGTATTTT,CATSGGDPTDTQYF
.,.,TRBV28,TRBJ1-1,TGTGCCAGCAGTTTAGCCACTCGGAACACTGAAGCTTTCTTT,CASSLATRNTEAFF
.,.,TRBV5-5,TRBJ1-1,TGTGCCAGCAGCTTGTTTATGGGGGCCACTGAAGCTTTCTTT,CASSLFMGATEAFF
TRBD1,.,TRBV5-1,TRBJ1-2,TGCGCCAGCAGCCATTACGACAGGGAAGAGGGCTACACCTTC,CASSHYDREEGYTF
TRBD1,.,TRBV5-1,TRBJ2-2,TGCGCCAGCAGCCTCCGGGACAGAGACACCGGGGAGCTGTTTTTT,CASSLRDRDTGELFF
TRBD1,.,TRBV28,TRBJ1-2,TGTGCCAGCAGTTACGGGACAGCCTATGGCTACACCTTC,CASSYGTAYGYTF
.,.,TRBV9,TRBJ2-1,TGTGCCAGCAGCCCCTTAGCGGATAGGGGCAATGAGCAGTTCTTC,CASSPLADRGNEQFF
TRBD2,.,TRBV5-1,TRBJ2-3,TGCGCCAGCAGCTTGACTAGCGGGGGGGCGAATACGCAGTATTTT,CASSLTSGGANTQYF
TRBD1,.,TRBV19,TRBJ2-5,TGTGCCAGTAGTATGGGGACAGAGAAGACCCAGTACTTC,CASSMGTEKTQYF
.,once,TRBV10-3,TRBJ1-1,TGTGCCATCAGTCGACAGGACACTGAAGCTTTCTTT,CAISRQDTEAFF
.,once,TRBV3-1/TRBV3-2,TRBJ1-1,TGTGCCAGCAGCACTCAAGTGCAGGGCCACACTGAAGCTTTCTTT,CASSTQVQGHTEAFF
.,once,TRBV3-1/TRBV3-2,TRBJ1-2,TGTGCCAGCAGCCTCCTGGCGGGGGGGGGAGGCTACACCTTC,CASSLLAGGGGYTF
.,.,TRBV7-3,TRBJ2-5,TGTGCCAGCAGCTTAACGCCCGGGATGGGAGAGACCCAGTACTTC,CASSLTPGMGETQYF
TRBD1,.,TRBV11-2,TRBJ1-1,TGTGCCAGCAAGGGGGACAGGGGGGTCCCCACTGAAGCTTTCTTT,CASKGDRGVPTEAFF
TRBD1,.,TRBV5-6,TRBJ1-3,TGTGCCAGCAGCCTGGGACAGGGAGCAAACACCATATATTTT,CASSLGQGANTIYF
.,.,TRBV19,TRBJ2-1,TGTGCCAGTAGTATAAGAGCGGACTCCTACAATGAGCAGTTCTTC,CASSIRADSYNEQFF
TRBD1,.,TRBV10-1,TRBJ2-3,TGCGCCAGCAGTGAGTCAAGGGGGCGCGGAACAGATACGCAGTATTTT,CASSESRGRGTDTQYF
TRBD1,.,TRBV28,TRBJ1-2,TGTGCCAGCAGTTTCGGACAGGGTGGCTATGGCTACACCTTC,CASSFGQGGYGYTF
.,.,TRBV6-5,TRBJ1-5,TGTGCCAGCAGGCCGGGGACTGTGGGGCAGCCCCAGCATTTT,CASRPGTVGQPQHF
.,.,TRBV6-5,TRBJ1-1,TGTGCCAGCACCCTATATGCTGAAGCTTTCTTT,CASTLYAEAFF
.,once,TRBV7-3,TRBJ1-1,TGTGCCAGCAGCTCCCACCCCCCGGGGAACGTGAACACTGAAGCTTTCTTT,CASSSHPPGNVNTEAFF
TRBD2,.,TRBV6-5,TRBJ2-3,TGTGCCAGCAAAGGTAGCGGGGCTAGCACAGATACGCAGTATTTT,CASKGSGASTDTQYF
.,.,TRBV19,TRBJ1-6,TGTGCCAGTAGAGCAAGACACAATTCACCCCTCCACTTT,CASRARHNSPLHF
TRBD1,.,TRBV4-1,TRBJ2-5,TGCGCCAGCAGCCGTGGTGACAGGGTTACAGAGACCCAGTACTTC,CASSRGDRVTETQYF
.,once,TRBV18,TRBJ1-5,TGTGCCAGCTCACCATTCATAAGCCTCAGGAGTGGGGCCAATCAGCCCCAGCATTTT,CASSPFISLRSGANQPQHF
.,.,TRBV5-1,TRBJ1-1,TGCGCCAGCAGCTCGGGGGACTTCCAGAACACTGAAGCTTTCTTT,CASSSGDFQNTEAFF
.,.,TRBV5-6,TRBJ1-3,TGTGCCAGCAGCTTCGGACAGAACTCTGGAAACACCATATATTTT,CASSFGQNSGNTIYF
.,.,TRBV28,TRBJ1-4,TGTGCCAGCAGCCTACCCTCGGGACACTGGAATGAAAAACTGTTTTTT,CASSLPSGHWNEKLFF
.,.,TRBV18,TRBJ1-4,TGTGCCAGCTCACCACGGACAGTTGCTAATGAAAAACTGTTTTTT,CASSPRTVANEKLFF
TRBD1,once,TRBV29-1,TRBJ1-4,TGCAGCGCCCGGACAGGCGAAAAACTGTTTTTT,CSARTGEKLFF
TRBD1,.,TRBV28,TRBJ1-6,TGTGCCAGCCTCTACAGGGGAAATTCACCCCTCCACTTT,CASLYRGNSPLHF
.,.,TRBV3-1/TRBV3-2,TRBJ1-4,TGTGCCAGCAGTACAACTAATGAAAAACTGTTTTTT,CASSTTNEKLFF
.,.,TRBV19,TRBJ1-2,TGTGCCAGTAGTGCCGACAGGTCAAACTATGGCTACACCTTC,CASSADRSNYGYTF
TRBD2,.,TRBV24-1,TRBJ2-1,TGTGCCACCAGTGACCCTAGCGGGGGGATATACAATGAGCAGTTCTTC,CATSDPSGGIYNEQFF
.,.,TRBV19,TRBJ1-1,TGTGCCAGTAGTTACGACAGCCGAAACACTGAAGCTTTCTTT,CASSYDSRNTEAFF
.,.,TRBV28,TRBJ1-1,TGTGCCAGCAGATCAGGGGTCGGGTTCACTGAAGCTTTCTTT,CASRSGVGFTEAFF
.,.,TRBV18,TRBJ2-5,TGTGCCAGCTCACCAAATCTGTTGAGGGAGACCCAGTACTTC,CASSPNLLRETQYF
.,.,TRBV28,TRBJ1-4,TGTGCCAGCAGCCTCCGTGTTGGGCGGGGAAGGACTAATGAAAAACTGTTTTTT,CASSLRVGRGRTNEKLFF
TRBD1,.,TRBV9,TRBJ2-7,TGTGCCAGCAGCGAAGACACCGGGACAGTTAACTCCTACGAGCAGTACTTC,CASSEDTGTVNSYEQYF
.,.,TRBV4-2,TRBJ1-4,TGTGCCAGCAGCCAACACGACGTCGGGGCTAATGAAAAACTGTTTTTT,CASSQHDVGANEKLFF
TRBD1,.,TRBV10-3,TRBJ1-2,TGTGCCATCAGTGACCTAGGGGGCTCGGACTATGGCTACACCTTC,CAISDLGGSDYGYTF